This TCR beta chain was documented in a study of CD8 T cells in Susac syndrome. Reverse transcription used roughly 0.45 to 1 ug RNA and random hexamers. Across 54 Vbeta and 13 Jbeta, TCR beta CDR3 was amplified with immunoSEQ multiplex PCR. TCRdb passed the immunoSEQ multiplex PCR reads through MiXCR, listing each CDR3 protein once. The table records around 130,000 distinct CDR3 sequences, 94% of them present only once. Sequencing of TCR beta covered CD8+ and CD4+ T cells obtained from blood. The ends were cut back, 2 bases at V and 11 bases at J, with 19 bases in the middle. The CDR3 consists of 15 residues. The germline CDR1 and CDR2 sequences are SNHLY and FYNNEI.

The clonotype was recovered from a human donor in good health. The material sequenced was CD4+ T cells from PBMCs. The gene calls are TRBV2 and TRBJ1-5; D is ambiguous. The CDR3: CASSEPLAPVWAQHF. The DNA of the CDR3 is TGTGCCAGCAGTGAACCCTTGGCCCCCGTTTGGGCCCAGCATTTT.